This T cell receptor beta chain came from a study of T cell repertoires in cytomegalovirus infection. Each CDR3 protein is one row after TCRdb ran MiXCR on the reads. The data contain approximately 770,000 distinct CDR3 sequences, about 27% of them singletons. V was clipped by 0 bases and J by 5 bases, with 13 bases between them. This CDR3 contains 16 residues. In germline, CDR1 is MNHEY, CDR2 SVGAGI. This clonotype came up a few times. The antigen is undetermined. The sequence was obtained from a human donor in good health (CMV status not recorded). Some clones in this sample may be carry-over from other donors' samples. The chain couples TRBV6-5 to TRBJ2-2, with D possibly called TRBD1 or TRBD2 (5 bases each). Specimen: cultured CD8+ T cells from PBMCs, collected from culture after CMV antigen stimulation. CDR3 residues: CASSYSTPGATGELFF. The CDR3 DNA follows: TGTGCCAGCAGTTACTCTACCCCCGGGGCGACCGGGGAGCTGTTTTTT.